This T cell receptor beta chain was retrieved from a study of blood T cell repertoires in COVID-19. The wider study: Sites in the United States, Italy and Spain provided acute and convalescent COVID-19 samples.

With V trimmed by 4 bases and J by 6 bases, 8 bases remained unmatched. The germline gives CDR1 SGDLS, CDR2 YYNGEE. This CDR3 has 15 residues. In the original workflow: Nucleated cell number was recorded as an estimate derived from reference gene primer amplification. TCRdb keeps only in-frame clones here, not all; method: immunoSEQ multiplex PCR. V, J and clone size were drawn from that table, and D and trimming were deduced from the DNA. Altogether 200,000 to 250,000 clones are present, approximately 80% being singletons, with the ten largest covering approximately 1.8%. Cohorts were based on clinical histories the participants reported.

This clonotype was obtained from a man in his 60s who had recovered from COVID-19. The V call is TRBV9, the J call TRBJ2-2; 8 bases are a match to TRBD2. The source material was PBMCs or T cells enriched from blood (not recorded which). This CDR3 reads CASSPQPGGAGELFF. The CDR3 DNA reads TGTGCCAGCAGCCCCCAACCCGGGGGGGCCGGGGAGCTGTTTTTT.